This T cell receptor (beta chain) is drawn from a study of T cells expressing NK-cell markers. Overall study findings and caveats: The study did not resolve the HCMV specificity of expanded NKG2C+ T cell clones. Dominant NKG2C+ clonotypes accounted for roughly 1.0-7.0% of CD8+ T cells in more than five donors.

Comment on this clonotype: What it binds is unknown.

From the 5' RACE reads, TCRdb lists one entry per CDR3 protein and no DNA. The table for this sample gives 20,000 to 25,000 distinct CDR3 sequences. Germline lookup yields CDR1 SGHRS and CDR2 YFSETQ. The CDR3 is 15 residues long. V is TRBV5-1 and J is TRBJ2-1; the TRBD1 assignment by TCRdb is unverifiable without DNA. The receptor was derived from a man aged 18-70 years in good health. The sample consisted of blood T cells: a sorted CD56 or NKG2C T cell subset, CD4+ or CD8+ T cells, or bulk PBMC T cells (not recorded which). CDR3: CASSLDGGPYNEQFF. The complete variable domain, with remaining parts taken from reference TRBV5-1 and TRBJ2-1, reads KAGVTQTPRYLIKTRGQQVTLSCSPISGHRSVSWYQQTPGQGLQFLFEYFSETQRNKGNFPGRFSGRQFSNSRSEMNVSTLELGDSALYLCASSLDGGPYNEQFFGPGTRLTVL.